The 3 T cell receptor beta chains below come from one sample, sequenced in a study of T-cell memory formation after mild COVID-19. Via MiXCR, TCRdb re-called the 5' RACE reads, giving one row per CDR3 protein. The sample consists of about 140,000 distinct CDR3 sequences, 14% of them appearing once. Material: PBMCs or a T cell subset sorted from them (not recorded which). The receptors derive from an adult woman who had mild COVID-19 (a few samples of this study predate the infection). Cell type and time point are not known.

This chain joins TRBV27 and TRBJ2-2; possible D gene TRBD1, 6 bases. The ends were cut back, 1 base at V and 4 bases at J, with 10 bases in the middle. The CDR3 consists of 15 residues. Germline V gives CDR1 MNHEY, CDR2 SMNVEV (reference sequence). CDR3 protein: CASSLWGPRTGELFF. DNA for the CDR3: TGTGCCAGCAGTTTATGGGGGCCCCGCACCGGGGAGCTGTTTTTT.

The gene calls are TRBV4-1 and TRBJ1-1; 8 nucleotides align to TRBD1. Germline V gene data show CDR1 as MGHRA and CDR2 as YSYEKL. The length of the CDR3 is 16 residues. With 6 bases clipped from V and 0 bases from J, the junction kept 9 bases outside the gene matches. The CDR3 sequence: CASSHRQGTMNTEAFF. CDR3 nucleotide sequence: TGCGCCAGCAGTCATCGACAGGGGACGATGAACACTGAAGCTTTCTTT.

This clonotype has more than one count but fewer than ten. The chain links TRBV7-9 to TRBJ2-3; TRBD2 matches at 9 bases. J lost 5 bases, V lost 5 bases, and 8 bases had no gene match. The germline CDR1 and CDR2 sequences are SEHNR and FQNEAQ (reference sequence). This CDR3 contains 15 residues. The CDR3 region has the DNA TGTGCCAGCAGCCACTTAGCGGGAGAGAAAGATACGCAGTATTTT. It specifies CASSHLAGEKDTQYF.